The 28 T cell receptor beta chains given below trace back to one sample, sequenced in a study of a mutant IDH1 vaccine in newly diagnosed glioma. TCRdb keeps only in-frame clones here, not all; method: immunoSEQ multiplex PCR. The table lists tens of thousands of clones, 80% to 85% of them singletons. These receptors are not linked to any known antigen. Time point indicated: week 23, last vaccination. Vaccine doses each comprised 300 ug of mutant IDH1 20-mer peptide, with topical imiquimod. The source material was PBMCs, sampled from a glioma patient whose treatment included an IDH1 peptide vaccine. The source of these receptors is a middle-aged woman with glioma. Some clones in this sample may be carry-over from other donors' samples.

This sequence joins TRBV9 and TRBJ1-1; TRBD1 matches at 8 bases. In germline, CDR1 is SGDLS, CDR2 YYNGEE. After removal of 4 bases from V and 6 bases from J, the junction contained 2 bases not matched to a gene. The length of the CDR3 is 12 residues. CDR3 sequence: CASSRTGSEAFF. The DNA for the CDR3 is TGTGCCAGCAGCCGGACAGGGTCTGAAGCTTTCTTT. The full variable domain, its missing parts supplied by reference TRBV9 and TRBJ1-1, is DSGVTQTPKHLITATGQRVTLRCSPRSGDLSVYWYQQSLDQGLQFLIQYYNGEERAKGNILERFSAQQFPDLHSELNLSSLELGDSALYFCASSRTGSEAFFGQGTRLTVV.

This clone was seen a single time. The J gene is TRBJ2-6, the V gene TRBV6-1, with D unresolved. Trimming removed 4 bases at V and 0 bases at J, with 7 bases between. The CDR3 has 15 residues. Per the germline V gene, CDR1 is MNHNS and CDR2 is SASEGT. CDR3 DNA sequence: TGTGCCAGCAGTGCCCGCCACTCTGGGGCCAACGTCCTGACTTTC. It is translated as CASSARHSGANVLTF.

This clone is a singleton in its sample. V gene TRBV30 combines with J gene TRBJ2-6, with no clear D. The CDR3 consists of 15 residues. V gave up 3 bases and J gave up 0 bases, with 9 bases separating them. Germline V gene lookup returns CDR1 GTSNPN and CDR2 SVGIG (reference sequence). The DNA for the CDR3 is TGTGCCTGGAGAGTAAAGGTCTCTGGGGCCAACGTCCTGACTTTC. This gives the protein CAWRVKVSGANVLTF.

This chain's CDR3 is CASTGTGDEKLFF. CDR3 coding DNA: TGCGCCAGCACCGGGACAGGGGATGAAAAACTGTTTTTT. The J gene is TRBJ1-4, the V gene TRBV4-1; TRBD1 matches 10 bases. Germline-derived CDR1 and CDR2 are MGHRA and YSYEKL. V lost 7 bases and J lost 6; bases outside the gene matches: 2. The CDR3 totals 13 residues.

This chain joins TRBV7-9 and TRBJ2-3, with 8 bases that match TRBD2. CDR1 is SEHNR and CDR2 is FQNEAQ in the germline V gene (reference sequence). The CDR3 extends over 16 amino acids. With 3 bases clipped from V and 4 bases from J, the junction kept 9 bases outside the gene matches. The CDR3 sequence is CASSFTSGGGADTQYF. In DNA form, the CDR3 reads TGTGCCAGCAGCTTTACTAGCGGTGGGGGTGCAGATACGCAGTATTTT.

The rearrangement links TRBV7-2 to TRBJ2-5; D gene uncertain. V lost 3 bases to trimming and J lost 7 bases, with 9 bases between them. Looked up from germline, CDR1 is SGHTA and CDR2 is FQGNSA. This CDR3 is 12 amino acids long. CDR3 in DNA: TGTGCCAGCAGCTTGCCGCTCGGGACCCAGTACTTC. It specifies CASSLPLGTQYF. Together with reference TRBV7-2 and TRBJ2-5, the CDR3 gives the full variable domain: GAGVSQSPSNKVTEKGKDVELRCDPISGHTALYWYRQSLGQGLEFLIYFQGNSAPDKSGLPSDRFSAERTGGSVSTLTIQRTQQEDSAVYLCASSLPLGTQYFGPGTRLLVL.

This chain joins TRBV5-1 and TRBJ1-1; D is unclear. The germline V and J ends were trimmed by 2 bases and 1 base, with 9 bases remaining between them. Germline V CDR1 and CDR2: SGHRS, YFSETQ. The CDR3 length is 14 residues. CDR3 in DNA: TGCGCCAGCAGCTTCAAGGGTCAGAACACTGAAGCTTTCTTT. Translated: CASSFKGQNTEAFF.

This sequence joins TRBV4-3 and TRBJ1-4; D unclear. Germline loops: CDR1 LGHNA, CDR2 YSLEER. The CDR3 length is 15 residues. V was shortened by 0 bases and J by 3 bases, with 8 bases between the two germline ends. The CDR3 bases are TGCGCCAGCAGCCAAGATTTTGGAGCTAATGAAAAACTGTTTTTT. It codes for CASSQDFGANEKLFF.

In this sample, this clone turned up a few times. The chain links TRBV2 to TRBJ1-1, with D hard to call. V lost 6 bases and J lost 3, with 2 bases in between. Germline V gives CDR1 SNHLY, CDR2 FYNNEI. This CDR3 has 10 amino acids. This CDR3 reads CASRHTEAFF. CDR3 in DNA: TGTGCCAGCAGACACACTGAAGCTTTCTTT.

The CDR3 DNA sequence: TGTGCCAGCAGCGTTGGACAGGGTGGTTCCTACGAGCAGTACTTC. Its protein is CASSVGQGGSYEQYF. The genes are TRBV6-1 and TRBJ2-7; 8 bases fit TRBD1. The V gene's germline CDR1 is MNHNS and CDR2 SASEGT. The CDR3 length is 15 residues. V lost 6 bases, J lost 1 base, and 8 bases stayed unmatched.

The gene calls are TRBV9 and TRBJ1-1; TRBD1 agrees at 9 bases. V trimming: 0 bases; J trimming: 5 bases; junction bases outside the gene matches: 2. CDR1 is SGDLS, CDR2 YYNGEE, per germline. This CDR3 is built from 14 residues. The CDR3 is CASSVGTGATEAFF. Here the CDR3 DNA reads TGTGCCAGCAGCGTAGGGACAGGGGCAACTGAAGCTTTCTTT. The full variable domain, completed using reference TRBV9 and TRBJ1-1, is DSGVTQTPKHLITATGQRVTLRCSPRSGDLSVYWYQQSLDQGLQFLIQYYNGEERAKGNILERFSAQQFPDLHSELNLSSLELGDSALYFCASSVGTGATEAFFGQGTRLTVV.

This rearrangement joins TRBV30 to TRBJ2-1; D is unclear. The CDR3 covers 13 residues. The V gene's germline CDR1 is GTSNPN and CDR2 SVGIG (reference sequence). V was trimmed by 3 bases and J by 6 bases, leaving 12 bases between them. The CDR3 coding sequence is TGTGCCTGGAGAGACACCCGGGTCAATGAGCAGTTCTTC. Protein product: CAWRDTRVNEQFF.

The CDR3 DNA reads as TGTGCCAGCAGCTCGCTCCAGCGGACAGGGGAAAAAGATACGCAGTATTTT. Translated, it gives CASSSLQRTGEKDTQYF. This sequence joins TRBV5-6 and TRBJ2-3, with 9 bases aligning to TRBD1. In germline, CDR1 is SGHDT, CDR2 YYEEEE. The V gene end was trimmed by 3 bases and the J gene end by 5 bases; junction bases not matched to a gene: 13. There are 17 residues in the CDR3.

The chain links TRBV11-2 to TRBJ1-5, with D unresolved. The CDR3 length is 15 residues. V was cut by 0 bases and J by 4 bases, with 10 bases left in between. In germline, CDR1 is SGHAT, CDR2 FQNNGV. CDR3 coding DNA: TGTGCCAGCAGCTTAGATCCCGGACCTAATCAGCCCCAGCATTTT. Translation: CASSLDPGPNQPQHF.

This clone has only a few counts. CDR3 coding DNA: TGTGCCAGCAGTGACAGCGGGCAGCCCCAGCATTTT. Protein: CASSDSGQPQHF. The V and J genes are TRBV2 and TRBJ1-5; D is unresolved. Germline values: CDR1 SNHLY, CDR2 FYNNEI. Trimming removed 3 bases from V and 7 bases from J, with 7 bases in between. The CDR3 has 12 residues.

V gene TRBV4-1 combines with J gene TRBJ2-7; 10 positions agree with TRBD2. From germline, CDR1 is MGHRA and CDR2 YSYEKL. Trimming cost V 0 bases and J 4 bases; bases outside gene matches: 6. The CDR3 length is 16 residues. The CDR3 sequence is CASSQEIAGGYYEQYF. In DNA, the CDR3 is TGCGCCAGCAGCCAAGAAATAGCGGGGGGTTATTACGAGCAGTACTTC.

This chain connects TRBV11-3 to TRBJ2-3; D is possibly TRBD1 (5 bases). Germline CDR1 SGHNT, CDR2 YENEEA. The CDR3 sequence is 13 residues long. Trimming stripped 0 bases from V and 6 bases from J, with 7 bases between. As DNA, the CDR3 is TGTGCCAGCAGCTTAGATCCAGGGGATACGCAGTATTTT. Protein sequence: CASSLDPGDTQYF.

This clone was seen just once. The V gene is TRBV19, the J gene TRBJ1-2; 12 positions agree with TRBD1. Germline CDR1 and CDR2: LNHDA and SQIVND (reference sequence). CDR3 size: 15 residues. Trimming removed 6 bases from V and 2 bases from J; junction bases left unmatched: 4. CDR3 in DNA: TGTGCCAGTAGCTCAGGGACAGGGGGCAACTATGGCTACACCTTC. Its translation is CASSSGTGGNYGYTF. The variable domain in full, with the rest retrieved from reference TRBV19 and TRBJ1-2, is DGGITQSPKYLFRKEGQNVTLSCEQNLNHDAMYWYRQDPGQGLRLIYYSQIVNDFQKGDIAEGYSVSREKKESFPLTVTSAQKNPTAFYLCASSSGTGGNYGYTFGSGTRLTVV.

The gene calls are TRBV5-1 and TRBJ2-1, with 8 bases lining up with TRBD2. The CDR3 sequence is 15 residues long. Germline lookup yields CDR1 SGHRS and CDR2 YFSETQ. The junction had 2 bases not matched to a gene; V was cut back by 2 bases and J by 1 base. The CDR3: CASSLGGGSYNEQFF. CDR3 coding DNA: TGCGCCAGCAGCTTAGGCGGGGGGTCCTACAATGAGCAGTTCTTC.

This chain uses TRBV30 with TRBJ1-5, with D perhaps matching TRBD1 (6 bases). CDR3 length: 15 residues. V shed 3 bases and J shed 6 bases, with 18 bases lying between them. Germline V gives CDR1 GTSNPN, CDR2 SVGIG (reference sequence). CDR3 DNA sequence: TGTGCCTGGAGCCGAGGGGGTGGATCGGGTCAGCCCCAGCATTTT. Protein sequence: CAWSRGGGSGQPQHF.

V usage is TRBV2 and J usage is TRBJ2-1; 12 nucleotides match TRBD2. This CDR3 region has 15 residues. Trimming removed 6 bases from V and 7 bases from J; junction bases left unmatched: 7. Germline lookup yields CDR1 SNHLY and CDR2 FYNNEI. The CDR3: CASSSLAGGYNEQFF. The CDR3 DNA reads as TGTGCCAGCAGCTCACTAGCGGGGGGTTATAATGAGCAGTTCTTC.

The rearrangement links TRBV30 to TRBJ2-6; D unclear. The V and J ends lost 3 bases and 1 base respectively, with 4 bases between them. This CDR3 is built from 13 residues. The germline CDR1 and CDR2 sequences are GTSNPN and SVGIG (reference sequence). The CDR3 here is CAWRPSGANVLTF. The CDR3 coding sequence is TGTGCCTGGAGGCCATCTGGGGCCAACGTCCTGACTTTC.

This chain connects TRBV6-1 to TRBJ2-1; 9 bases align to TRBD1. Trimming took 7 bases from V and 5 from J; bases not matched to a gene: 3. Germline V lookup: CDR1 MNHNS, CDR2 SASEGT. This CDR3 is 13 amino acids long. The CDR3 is CASMGTGNNEQFF. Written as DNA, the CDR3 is TGTGCCAGCATGGGGACAGGGAACAATGAGCAGTTCTTC.

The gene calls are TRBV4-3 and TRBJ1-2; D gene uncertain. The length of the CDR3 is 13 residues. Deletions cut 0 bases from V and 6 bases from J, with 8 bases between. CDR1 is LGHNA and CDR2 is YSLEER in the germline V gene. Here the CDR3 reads CASSQDTEDGYTF. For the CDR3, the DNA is TGCGCCAGCAGCCAAGATACAGAAGATGGCTACACCTTC.

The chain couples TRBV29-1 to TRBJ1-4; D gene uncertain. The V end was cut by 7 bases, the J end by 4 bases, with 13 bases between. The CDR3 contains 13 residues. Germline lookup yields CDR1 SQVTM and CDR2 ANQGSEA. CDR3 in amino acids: CSAAREDNEKLFF. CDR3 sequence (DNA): TGCAGCGCCGCTCGTGAGGATAATGAAAAACTGTTTTTT.

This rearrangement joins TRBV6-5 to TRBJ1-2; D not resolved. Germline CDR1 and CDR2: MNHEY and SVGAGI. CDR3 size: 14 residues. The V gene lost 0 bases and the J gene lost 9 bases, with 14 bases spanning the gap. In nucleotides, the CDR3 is TGTGCCAGCAGTTACTCGGTGCTACCTTTAAGCTACACCTTC. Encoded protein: CASSYSVLPLSYTF.

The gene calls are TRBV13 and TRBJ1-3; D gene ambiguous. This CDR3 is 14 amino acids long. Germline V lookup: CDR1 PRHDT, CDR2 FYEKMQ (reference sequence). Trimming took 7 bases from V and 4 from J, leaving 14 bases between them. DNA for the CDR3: TGTGCCAGCATCCCGTCCCTACGGGGAAACACCATATATTTT. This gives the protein CASIPSLRGNTIYF.

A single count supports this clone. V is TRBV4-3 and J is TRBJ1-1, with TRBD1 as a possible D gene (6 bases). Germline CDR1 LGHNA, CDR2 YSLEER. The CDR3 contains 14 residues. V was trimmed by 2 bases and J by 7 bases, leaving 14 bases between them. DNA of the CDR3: TGCGCCAGCAGCCAATTGGGGGGCAGGAGTGAAGCTTTCTTT. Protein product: CASSQLGGRSEAFF.